This T cell receptor (beta chain) was found in a study of T cells after yellow fever vaccination. Study conclusions and caveats: Only a small proportion of the clonotypes turned up in both the CD4 and the CD8 compartments, likely arising from convergent recombination. The study re-detected most primary-vaccination clones after the booster (96% CD4, 85% to 90% CD8). The secondary response was weaker but peaked faster, day 5 versus 15.

CDR3 length: 15 residues. The V segment lost 3 bases and the J segment 4 bases; nucleotides outside the gene matches: 6. Germline V CDR1 and CDR2: DFQATT, SNEGSKA (reference sequence). TCRdb reprocessed the 5' RACE reads via MiXCR and lists one record per CDR3 protein. Here the sample spans about 220,000 distinct CDR3 sequences, about 3% being singletons. Details on this clonotype: The antigen remains undetermined.

The specimen comprised CD4+ T cells sorted from PBMCs, sampled 10 days after the yellow fever booster vaccination. The sequence was obtained from a man between 18 and 35 years old who received the YFV17D yellow fever vaccine. The rearrangement uses TRBV20-1 and TRBJ2-2; 9 positions match TRBD1. The CDR3 loop is CSASRQGGLTGELFF. CDR3 bases: TGCAGTGCTAGTCGACAGGGGGGACTCACCGGGGAGCTGTTTTTT.